A single sample gave rise to the 21 T cell receptor beta chains below, sequenced in a study of cytomegalovirus exposure and HLA in healthy donors (dated by TCRdb to the late 2010s). The library was obtained by the immunoSEQ multiplex PCR assay. For the multiplex PCR, a mixture combining 60 forward primers for TCR Vbeta segments and 13 reverse primers for TCR Jbeta segments was used. Entries here come from immuneACCESS through TCRdb and include only in-frame sequences with V and J called. Some clones fail to appear in such tables; in the studies checked, an unresolved V gene covers under half of the shortfall, and the cause of the remainder is unknown. This sample comprises around 140,000 clones, roughly 83% of them detected only once. Together, the top ten hold about 1.5% of the sample. The source material was PBMCs. These receptors originate from a man between 40 and 49 years old in good health and CMV-seronegative.

The chain is built from TRBV4-3 and TRBJ2-3; 7 bases map to TRBD1. This CDR3 contains 15 residues. CDR1 and CDR2 from the germline V gene are LGHNA and YSLEER. V lost 4 bases, J lost 2 bases, and 6 bases stayed unmatched. The CDR3 DNA sequence: TGCGCCAGCAGCCCGTACGACAGGGTCACAGATACGCAGTATTTT. Translating gives CASSPYDRVTDTQYF.

The J gene is TRBJ2-7, the V gene TRBV11-2, with 11 bases identical to TRBD1. V gave up 4 bases and J gave up 3 bases; unmatched junction bases: 5. CDR3 size: 15 residues. Germline V gene data show CDR1 as SGHAT and CDR2 as FQNNGV. CDR3 loop: CASSSGGTGGYEQYF. As DNA, the CDR3 is TGTGCCAGCAGCTCGGGCGGGACAGGGGGCTACGAGCAGTACTTC. Supplemented by reference TRBV11-2 and TRBJ2-7, the full variable domain reads EAGVAQSPRYKIIEKRQSVAFWCNPISGHATLYWYQQILGQGPKLLIQFQNNGVVDDSQLPKDRFSAERLKGVDSTLKIQPAKLEDSAVYLCASSSGGTGGYEQYFGPGTRLTVT.

This rearrangement joins TRBV6-5 to TRBJ2-7; the match to TRBD2 covers 14 bases. CDR1 MNHEY and CDR2 SVGAGI come from the germline V gene. The CDR3 spans 15 residues. With V trimmed by 5 bases and J by 6 bases, 6 bases remained unmatched. Here the CDR3 reads CASSKGLAGAGEQYF. The CDR3 nucleotides are TGTGCCAGCAGTAAGGGACTAGCGGGAGCGGGCGAGCAGTACTTC.

CDR3 DNA: TGTGCCAGCAGCAAAGTCGGGGGAAAAAAAGCCAAAAACATTCAGTACTTC. Amino acid sequence: CASSKVGGKKAKNIQYF. The chain carries TRBV21-1 and TRBJ2-4; the listed D gene, TRBD2, was not tested against the DNA. TRBV21-1 is listed as a pseudogene. The CDR3 contains 17 residues.

This clone was observed a handful of times. The chain uses TRBV5-1 and TRBJ2-7, with D perhaps TRBD2 (5 bases). V shed 1 base and J shed 7 bases, with 12 bases lying between them. Germline loops: CDR1 SGHRS, CDR2 YFSETQ. The CDR3 totals 13 residues. The CDR3 sequence: CASSLFIEGEQYF. The CDR3 DNA is TGCGCCAGCAGCTTGTTCATAGAGGGAGAGCAGTACTTC.

As regards this clone: The sample contains more than one DNA sequence encoding this CDR3. The chain employs TRBV19 and TRBJ2-7; TRBD1 aligns across 9 bases. Germline V gene sequence: CDR1 LNHDA, CDR2 SQIVND (reference sequence). The CDR3 is 13 residues long. V lost 3 bases and J lost 3; bases outside the gene matches: 0. CDR3: CASSMGQGYEQYF. The CDR3 nucleotides are TGTGCCAGTAGTATGGGACAGGGCTACGAGCAGTACTTC.

This clone appeared a single time. This chain joins TRBV15 and TRBJ1-2, with TRBD1 matching over 8 bases. CDR1 LNHNV and CDR2 YYDKDF come from the germline V gene (reference sequence). The V gene end was trimmed by 0 bases and the J gene end by 4 bases; junction bases not matched to a gene: 1. The CDR3 totals 14 residues. In DNA form, the CDR3 reads TGTGCCACCAGCAGAGATCAGGGGGCCTATGGCTACACCTTC. Translation: CATSRDQGAYGYTF.

The chain combines TRBV6-1 with TRBJ2-5, with D possibly TRBD2 on 5 matching bases. The V end lost 0 bases, the J end lost 1 base, and 9 bases lay between the germline ends. The CDR3 totals 15 residues. The V gene's germline CDR1 is MNHNS and CDR2 SASEGT. The CDR3 loop reads CASSEALGSQETQYF. The CDR3 nucleotides read TGTGCCAGCAGTGAAGCGCTAGGGAGCCAAGAGACCCAGTACTTC.

CDR3 coding DNA: TGCGCCAGCAGCTCCGGGACTAGCGGGGGGAGGAATGAGCAGTTCTTC. It translates to CASSSGTSGGRNEQFF. The chain employs TRBV5-1 and TRBJ2-1; TRBD2 matches at 15 bases. The trim removed 3 bases at V and 7 bases at J, leaving 5 bases unmatched. Germline CDR1 is SGHRS and CDR2 is YFSETQ. The CDR3 runs 16 residues.

The rearrangement joins TRBV29-1 to TRBJ2-4; TRBD2 is a possible D gene (6 bases). Germline CDR1 reads SQVTM; CDR2 reads ANQGSEA. Trimming removed 7 bases at V and 7 bases at J, with 17 bases between. This CDR3 is built from 13 residues. The CDR3 DNA reads as TGCAGCGCTAGCCTAAGCGGAGGGAACATTCAGTACTTC. Its translation is CSASLSGGNIQYF.

This clone was picked up a small number of times. This chain joins TRBV11-2 and TRBJ1-4; 7 nucleotides match TRBD1. V was clipped by 5 bases and J by 6 bases; unmatched bases: 3. Germline CDR1 reads SGHAT; CDR2 reads FQNNGV. CDR3 length: 13 amino acids. DNA of the CDR3: TGTGCCAGCAGCGTGGGACAGTATGAAAAACTGTTTTTT. The encoded protein is CASSVGQYEKLFF.

This rearrangement joins TRBV2 to TRBJ2-7; 12 bases fit TRBD1. V lost 4 bases and J lost 5; bases outside the gene matches: 3. Germline V gene data show CDR1 as SNHLY and CDR2 as FYNNEI. The CDR3 runs to 14 residues. In nucleotides, the CDR3 is TGTGCCAGCAGTGGGGACAGGGGGCGGAACGAGCAGTACTTC. This translates into CASSGDRGRNEQYF.

The genes are TRBV19 and TRBJ2-4, with 8 bases fitting TRBD2. J was trimmed by 4 bases and V by 6 bases; bases with no gene match: 2. The germline V gene has CDR1 LNHDA and CDR2 SQIVND (reference sequence). The length of the CDR3 is 13 residues. In nucleotides, the CDR3 is TGTGCCAGTAGCGGGACTAGGAAAAACATTCAGTACTTC. Its protein product is CASSGTRKNIQYF.

This clone was seen only a few times. V gene TRBV7-2 combines with J gene TRBJ2-7, with D perhaps matching TRBD2 (6 bases). CDR3 length equals 14 residues. V was trimmed by 1 base and J by 4 bases, leaving 11 bases between them. Per the germline V gene, CDR1 is SGHTA and CDR2 is FQGNSA. The CDR3 nucleotides are TGTGCCAGCAGCTTAGGGAATCGGGGGTACGAGCAGTACTTC. Translation gives CASSLGNRGYEQYF. The variable domain in full, with the rest retrieved from reference TRBV7-2 and TRBJ2-7, is GAGVSQSPSNKVTEKGKDVELRCDPISGHTALYWYRQSLGQGLEFLIYFQGNSAPDKSGLPSDRFSAERTGGSVSTLTIQRTQQEDSAVYLCASSLGNRGYEQYFGPGTRLTVT.

This clone was recorded once. The chain recombines TRBV29-1 with TRBJ1-2; D remains ambiguous. Between the trimmed V and J ends, which lost 7 bases and 8 bases, there was a span of 17 bases. The CDR3 is 12 residues long. CDR1 and CDR2 from the germline V gene are SQVTM and ANQGSEA. CDR3: CSGTIDVEGYTF. CDR3 in DNA: TGCAGCGGTACGATCGACGTGGAGGGCTACACCTTC. Drawing the rest from reference TRBV29-1 and TRBJ1-2, the complete variable domain is SAVISQKPSRDICQRGTSLTIQCQVDSQVTMMFWYRQQPGQSLTLIATANQGSEATYESGFVIDKFPISRPNLTFSTLTVSNMSPEDSSIYLCSGTIDVEGYTFGSGTRLTVV.

This rearrangement joins TRBV5-4 to TRBJ2-7; tentative D call: TRBD2 (6 bases). Germline V CDR1 and CDR2: SGHNT, YYREEE (reference sequence). Trimming shortened V by 3 bases and J by 6 bases, and 10 bases separated the two germline ends. The CDR3 contains 12 residues. The CDR3 DNA reads TGTGCCAGCAGCTCGGGAGAAACCGAGCAGTACTTC. It encodes CASSSGETEQYF.

This chain uses TRBV2 with TRBJ1-1; no clear D. The CDR3 length is 14 residues. Germline values: CDR1 SNHLY, CDR2 FYNNEI. V gave up 4 bases and J gave up 0 bases, with 9 bases separating them. CDR3 DNA sequence: TGTGCCAGCAGTGGCATGCGCCTGAACACTGAAGCTTTCTTT. Its protein is CASSGMRLNTEAFF.

V gene TRBV6-4 combines with J gene TRBJ2-1; 10 nucleotides match TRBD1. V lost 4 bases to trimming and J lost 16 bases; unmatched junction nucleotides: 7. CDR3 size: 12 residues. In germline, CDR1 is MRHNA, CDR2 SNTAGT. The CDR3, as DNA: TGTGCCAGCAGTGGGGACAGGGGATCACTTTTCTTC. Amino acids: CASSGDRGSLFF.

V usage is TRBV11-1 and J usage is TRBJ2-1; the D gene is possibly TRBD2 (6 bases). Germline V lookup: CDR1 SGHAT, CDR2 FQDESV (reference sequence). V was clipped by 5 bases and J by 6 bases, with 8 bases between them. The CDR3 extends over 12 amino acids. This CDR3 reads CASSGGTNEQFF. The CDR3 region has the DNA TGTGCCAGCAGCGGGGGGACCAATGAGCAGTTCTTC.

This rearrangement joins TRBV9 to TRBJ1-2; D gene unclear. Germline-derived CDR1 and CDR2 are SGDLS and YYNGEE. Trimming pared 3 bases from V and 1 base from J, leaving 19 bases between. The CDR3 runs 17 residues. Here the CDR3 DNA reads TGTGCCAGCAGCGAACCTGCGGGGTTGGGATTTAACTATGGCTACACCTTC. Amino acid sequence: CASSEPAGLGFNYGYTF.

The rearrangement links TRBV7-9 to TRBJ2-4; perhaps TRBD1 as D (6 bases). Trimming took 5 bases from V and 3 from J, leaving 14 bases between them. The CDR3 contains 15 residues. Germline loops: CDR1 SEHNR, CDR2 FQNEAQ (reference sequence). Here the CDR3 reads CASSIHGTRKNIQYF. In DNA form, the CDR3 reads TGTGCCAGCAGCATTCACGGGACACGCAAAAACATTCAGTACTTC.